The 27 T cell receptor beta chains listed next were all sequenced from one sample in a study of cytomegalovirus exposure and HLA in healthy donors. 60 Vbeta and 13 Jbeta primers were used in PCR. Profiling relied on immunoSEQ multiplex PCR, and the TCRdb table lists in-frame clones only, not all of them. The sample has about 210,000 clones, around 80% seen once; the top ten hold approximately 5.7%. What was sequenced was PBMCs. The receptor set was obtained from a middle-aged man in good health and CMV-seropositive.

As DNA, the CDR3 is TGTGCCAGCAGGCCGGGACTAGCGGGAGCGATCTACGAGCAGTACTTC. It specifies CASRPGLAGAIYEQYF. The chain combines TRBV5-6 with TRBJ2-7; 14 bases align to TRBD2. CDR3 length: 16 residues. Unmatched junction bases numbered 7, after V lost 5 bases and J lost 3 bases. The germline V gene has CDR1 SGHDT and CDR2 YYEEEE. Full variable domain (missing parts from reference TRBV5-6 and TRBJ2-7): DAGVTQSPTHLIKTRGQQVTLRCSPKSGHDTVSWYQQALGQGPQFIFQYYEEEERQRGNFPDRFSGHQFPNYSSELNVNALLLGDSALYLCASRPGLAGAIYEQYFGPGTRLTVT.

V is TRBV10-1 and J is TRBJ2-2; D is uncertain. Trimming took off 0 bases at V and 1 base at J, with 12 bases between the two ends. Germline V gene lookup returns CDR1 WNHNN and CDR2 SYGVQD (reference sequence). The CDR3 totals 17 residues. The CDR3 nucleotides are TGCGCCAGCAGTGAGTCGGGCATCACAGTGAACACCGGGGAGCTGTTTTTT. Protein: CASSESGITVNTGELFF.

As for this clone: In the same sample, other DNA sequences code for this CDR3. The V and J genes are TRBV27 and TRBJ2-1; 8 positions match TRBD2. V gave up 2 bases and J gave up 2 bases; unmatched junction bases: 2. Germline V gene lookup returns CDR1 MNHEY and CDR2 SMNVEV (reference sequence). The CDR3 is made up of 15 amino acids. The chain's CDR3 is CASSLAGGPYNEQFF. DNA for the CDR3: TGTGCCAGCAGTTTAGCGGGAGGCCCCTACAATGAGCAGTTCTTC.

This sequence joins TRBV5-6 and TRBJ1-1; 7 bases are shared with TRBD1. The J segment lost 0 bases and the V segment lost 4 bases, leaving 12 bases of the junction unmatched. Germline CDR1 is SGHDT and CDR2 is YYEEEE. The CDR3 is 17 amino acids. CDR3 protein: CASSPTPQGTLNTEAFF. CDR3 nucleotides: TGTGCCAGCAGCCCCACCCCACAGGGGACTTTGAACACTGAAGCTTTCTTT.

The rearrangement uses TRBV30 and TRBJ2-6; the match to TRBD2 covers 7 bases. The J segment lost 3 bases and the V segment lost 0 bases, leaving 2 bases of the junction unmatched. The CDR3 covers 15 residues. CDR1 and CDR2 from the germline V gene are GTSNPN and SVGIG (reference sequence). CDR3 in amino acids: CAWSVRGVGANVLTF. CDR3 sequence (DNA): TGTGCCTGGAGTGTACGGGGGGTTGGGGCCAACGTCCTGACTTTC.

This clone was recorded once. The V call is TRBV6-5, the J call TRBJ2-7; D is possibly TRBD1 (5 bases). V lost 0 bases to trimming and J lost 1 base, with 10 bases between them. Germline-derived CDR1 and CDR2 are MNHEY and SVGAGI. The CDR3 is made up of 15 amino acids. The CDR3 DNA follows: TGTGCCAGCAGTTACTCCCAGGGCCCTTCCTACGAGCAGTACTTC. It codes for CASSYSQGPSYEQYF.

The chain combines TRBV27 with TRBJ2-1; 7 positions match TRBD1. V was pared by 6 bases and J by 2 bases, with 10 bases of the junction left unmatched. This CDR3 has 16 residues. The germline CDR1 and CDR2 sequences are MNHEY and SMNVEV (reference sequence). This chain's CDR3 is CASRPLTGSAYNEQFF. As DNA, the CDR3 is TGTGCCAGCAGACCATTGACAGGGTCCGCCTACAATGAGCAGTTCTTC.

This clone was picked up a small number of times. CDR3 sequence: CASSLGTSGNNEQFF. CDR3 DNA: TGTGCCAGCAGCCTAGGGACTAGCGGGAACAATGAGCAGTTCTTC. This rearrangement joins TRBV11-2 to TRBJ2-1; 13 bases agree with TRBD2. Germline loops: CDR1 SGHAT, CDR2 FQNNGV. This CDR3 spans 15 amino acids. V shed 5 bases and J 5 bases; nucleotides not matched to a gene: 3.

The CDR3: CASSLDRADTDTQYF. The CDR3 DNA follows: TGCGCCAGCAGTCTGGACAGGGCCGACACAGATACGCAGTATTTT. The V and J genes are TRBV5-1 and TRBJ2-3; 8 nucleotides agree with TRBD1. With V trimmed by 5 bases and J by 2 bases, 7 bases remained unmatched. From germline, CDR1 is SGHRS and CDR2 YFSETQ. CDR3 length: 15 residues. Using reference TRBV5-1 and TRBJ2-3 for the parts outside the CDR3, the full variable domain is KAGVTQTPRYLIKTRGQQVTLSCSPISGHRSVSWYQQTPGQGLQFLFEYFSETQRNKGNFPGRFSGRQFSNSRSEMNVSTLELGDSALYLCASSLDRADTDTQYFGPGTRLTVL.

V usage is TRBV2 and J usage is TRBJ2-2, with D perhaps TRBD2 (6 bases). V gave up 5 bases and J gave up 1 base, with 14 bases separating them. Germline CDR1 and CDR2: SNHLY and FYNNEI. This CDR3 contains 16 residues. The CDR3 DNA reads as TGTGCCAGCAGTCGACCCGGGAGTTTGAACACCGGGGAGCTGTTTTTT. This sequence encodes CASSRPGSLNTGELFF.

The genes are TRBV5-4 and TRBJ2-5; the D gene is possibly TRBD1 (5 bases). The CDR3 loop spans 14 amino acids. Germline V CDR1 and CDR2: SGHNT, YYREEE (reference sequence). V lost 4 bases and J 2 bases, leaving 12 bases between the germline ends. The CDR3: CASSPSDTQETQYF. The CDR3 nucleotides read TGTGCCAGCAGCCCCTCGGACACGCAAGAGACCCAGTACTTC.

V usage is TRBV7-2 and J usage is TRBJ2-1; 7 positions agree with TRBD2. Unmatched junction bases numbered 0, after V lost 0 bases and J lost 7 bases. Looked up from germline, CDR1 is SGHTA and CDR2 is FQGNSA. CDR3 size: 13 residues. CDR3 bases: TGTGCCAGCAGCTTAGCGGGAGGGAATGAGCAGTTCTTC. Protein product: CASSLAGGNEQFF.

The chain joins TRBV28 to TRBJ1-1, with a tentative D call TRBD1 (6 bases). The V gene's germline CDR1 is MDHEN and CDR2 SYDVKM. The ends were cut back, 6 bases at V and 1 base at J, with 12 bases in the middle. The length of the CDR3 is 14 residues. CDR3 amino acids: CASSPGQKNTEAFF. The CDR3 DNA follows: TGTGCCAGCAGCCCGGGACAAAAGAACACTGAAGCTTTCTTT.

Note on this clone: Additional DNA sequences in this sample encode the identical CDR3. The chain combines TRBV5-1 with TRBJ1-1; D uncertain. V dropped 1 base and J dropped 0 bases, with 4 bases sitting between them. Germline values: CDR1 SGHRS, CDR2 YFSETQ. There are 13 residues in the CDR3. CDR3 nucleotide sequence: TGCGCCAGCAGCTTGTCCGTGAACACTGAAGCTTTCTTT. It translates to CASSLSVNTEAFF.

The CDR3 DNA reads as TGTGCCAGCAGCCAGGGGACAGATTATCAGCCCCAGCATTTT. This sequence encodes CASSQGTDYQPQHF. The chain joins TRBV9 to TRBJ1-5; TRBD1 aligns across 7 bases. This CDR3 is built from 14 residues. The J segment lost 5 bases and the V segment lost 4 bases, leaving 6 bases of the junction unmatched. Germline values: CDR1 SGDLS, CDR2 YYNGEE.

J is TRBJ2-3 and V is TRBV29-1; D is unresolved. Germline V gives CDR1 SQVTM, CDR2 ANQGSEA. CDR3 length: 13 residues. Deletions cut 3 bases from V and 5 bases from J, with 12 bases between. The CDR3 DNA reads TGCAGCGTTGATAGGTGGGCCGGAGATACGCAGTATTTT. Translated, it gives CSVDRWAGDTQYF.

The chain recombines TRBV19 with TRBJ2-5; TRBD1 aligns across 11 bases. The V gene end was trimmed by 3 bases and the J gene end by 2 bases; junction bases not matched to a gene: 2. Germline V gene sequence: CDR1 LNHDA, CDR2 SQIVND (reference sequence). CDR3 length: 15 amino acids. This chain's CDR3 is CASSIGTGGQETQYF. CDR3 DNA: TGTGCCAGTAGTATTGGGACAGGGGGACAAGAGACCCAGTACTTC.

The rearrangement joins TRBV29-1 to TRBJ2-3; TRBD2 agrees at 14 bases. V shed 5 bases, J shed 3 bases, and the junction held 4 bases outside the gene matches. The CDR3 totals 15 residues. CDR1 SQVTM and CDR2 ANQGSEA come from the germline V gene. DNA for the CDR3: TGCAGCGTTCGCGGACTAGCGGGAGGTACAGATACGCAGTATTTT. Protein: CSVRGLAGGTDTQYF.

The chain joins TRBV30 to TRBJ1-5; maybe TRBD1 (6 bases). V was pared by 0 bases and J by 8 bases, with 17 bases between. The CDR3 runs 15 residues. Germline V lookup: CDR1 GTSNPN, CDR2 SVGIG (reference sequence). This chain's CDR3 is CAWSVHRARPEPQHF. The DNA for the CDR3 is TGTGCCTGGAGTGTACACAGGGCTCGTCCGGAGCCCCAGCATTTT.

The chain couples TRBV6-6 to TRBJ1-1; D is unresolved. Trimming removed 7 bases from V and 1 base from J, with 7 bases in between. Germline V CDR1 and CDR2: MNHNY, SVGAGI (reference sequence). This CDR3 contains 12 residues. CDR3 protein: CASTGPNTEAFF. CDR3 in DNA: TGTGCCAGCACAGGTCCGAACACTGAAGCTTTCTTT.

The chain is built from TRBV6-5 and TRBJ1-3; D is perhaps TRBD1 (5 bases). The V gene lost 6 bases and the J gene lost 0 bases, with 15 bases spanning the gap. Germline CDR1 is MNHEY and CDR2 is SVGAGI. The CDR3 consists of 16 residues. The CDR3 loop reads CASSYHPGGSGNTIYF. CDR3 sequence (DNA): TGTGCCAGCAGCTACCACCCGGGGGGCTCTGGAAACACCATATATTTT.

The chain uses TRBV19 and TRBJ1-2, with a weak D call TRBD1 (5 bases). V lost 1 base and J lost 6, with 15 bases in between. Germline CDR1 reads LNHDA; CDR2 reads SQIVND (reference sequence). The CDR3 loop spans 15 amino acids. DNA for the CDR3: TGTGCCAGTAGTATAGCTAATTTTGCAGGGAATGGCTACACCTTC. As protein: CASSIANFAGNGYTF.

V gene TRBV14 combines with J gene TRBJ1-2; perhaps TRBD1 as D (6 bases). The germline V and J ends were trimmed by 5 bases and 2 bases, with 9 bases remaining between them. Germline loops: CDR1 SGHDN, CDR2 FVKESK. CDR3 size: 13 residues. The chain's CDR3 is CASSEGQNYGYTF. The CDR3 nucleotides are TGTGCCAGCAGCGAAGGACAGAACTATGGCTACACCTTC. The full variable domain, rest sourced from reference TRBV14 and TRBJ1-2, is EAGVTQFPSHSVIEKGQTVTLRCDPISGHDNLYWYRRVMGKEIKFLLHFVKESKQDESGMPNNRFLAERTGGTYSTLKVQPAELEDSGVYFCASSEGQNYGYTFGSGTRLTVV.

The genes are TRBV23-1 and TRBJ2-1; D unresolved. TRBV23-1 falls under the ORF class, with uncertain function. Deletions cut 8 bases from V and 4 bases from J, with 18 bases between. The CDR3 extends over 15 amino acids. The CDR3 DNA reads as TGCGCCAGCGGCCCTCCCCTCCGATTATACAATGAGCAGTTCTTC. Protein product: CASGPPLRLYNEQFF.

This chain joins TRBV10-1 and TRBJ2-4; D possibly corresponds to TRBD2 (5 bases). CDR1 and CDR2 from the germline V gene are WNHNN and SYGVQD (reference sequence). V was cut by 4 bases and J by 2 bases, with 12 bases left in between. CDR3 length: 15 residues. CDR3 sequence: CASSASSGTKNIQYF. CDR3 in DNA: TGCGCCAGCAGTGCTAGTTCCGGGACCAAAAACATTCAGTACTTC.

The V and J genes are TRBV29-1 and TRBJ2-1; possible D gene TRBD2, 6 bases. Germline V CDR1 and CDR2: SQVTM, ANQGSEA. The germline V and J ends were trimmed by 4 bases and 9 bases, with 10 bases remaining between them. This CDR3 is built from 11 residues. The CDR3 sequence is CSVVLAGEQFF. The CDR3 DNA reads as TGCAGCGTTGTACTAGCTGGTGAGCAGTTCTTC.

This clone was detected once. The J gene is TRBJ2-5, the V gene TRBV19; 9 bases are a match to TRBD2. J gave up 4 bases and V 5 bases, and 2 bases lay outside the gene matches. Germline V gene lookup returns CDR1 LNHDA and CDR2 SQIVND (reference sequence). The CDR3 has 13 amino acids. The CDR3 here is CASSGGRAETQYF. The CDR3 region has the DNA TGTGCCAGTAGTGGCGGGAGGGCAGAGACCCAGTACTTC.